This T cell receptor beta chain originates from a study of CD8 T cells in Susac syndrome. Germline-derived CDR1 and CDR2 are MDHEN and SYDVKM. Trimming at V came to 8 bases and at J to 2 bases, leaving 8 bases not matched to a gene. CDR3 length: 14 residues. Sequencing of TCR beta was undertaken in CD8+ and CD4+ T cells derived from blood. Whole-study results and caveats: The relatively small number of individuals in the TCR sequencing and HLA analysis was acknowledged by the study.

About this clonotype: Its antigen is still unknown.

After extraction with the RNeasy kit, roughly 0.5 to 1 ug of the RNA was reverse transcribed using random hexamers. immunoSEQ multiplex PCR amplified TCR beta CDR3 across 54 Vbeta, 13 Jbeta. MiXCR, applied by TCRdb to the immunoSEQ multiplex PCR reads, yields one record per CDR3 protein. The sample comprises 70,000 or so distinct CDR3 sequences, roughly 94% of which are singletons, and roughly 0.22% rests with the top ten. Sequencing was carried out using CD8+ T cells from PBMCs. This TCR was recovered from a human donor in good health. This chain connects TRBV28 to TRBJ1-2; 7 bases fit TRBD1. The CDR3 nucleotides read TGTGCCAGCGGGCTCCCACAGGGGAACTATGGCTACACCTTC. Protein product: CASGLPQGNYGYTF.